Listed below are T cell receptor beta chains from one sample, sequenced in a study of T cells in localized non-small cell lung cancer. Some clones are missing from TCRdb's copy, which holds only in-frame ones; the method was immunoSEQ multiplex PCR. Of approximately 15,000 clones in the sample, approximately 85% were seen once. Sample: peripheral blood, taken before any cancer treatment. These TCRs come from a female donor older than 55 with stage I squamous cell lung carcinoma. The conserved cysteine and the conserved F or W are not part of the CDR3 here.

CDR3aa,j_gene,len,v_gene
ASSARQGHLTEAF,TRBJ1-1,13,TRBV9
ASSLGGSQETQY,TRBJ2-5,12,TRBV7-2
SVVLGGETQY,TRBJ2-5,10,TRBV29-1
ASGQGVWDYGYT,TRBJ1-2,12,TRBV5-6
ASTRDSTDTQY,TRBJ2-3,11,TRBV6-6
ASSYGQEGEKLF,TRBJ1-4,12,TRBV6-5
ASSLVGETQY,TRBJ2-5,10,TRBV7-2
ASSQERSGSSGYGYT,TRBJ1-2,15,TRBV4-1
ASAGNTIY,TRBJ1-3,8,TRBV6-5
ASSLSISGAGVLEQY,TRBJ2-7,15,TRBV27
ASSVASGFNEKLF,TRBJ1-4,13,TRBV9
ASSAPGGPNTEAF,TRBJ1-1,13,TRBV28
ASSPSGRGETQY,TRBJ2-5,12,TRBV28
ASSVYRLALGGELF,TRBJ2-2,14,TRBV9
ASSDRGEETQY,TRBJ2-5,11,TRBV28
ASSLVGLGDQPQH,TRBJ1-5,13,TRBV7-2
ASSLLAGGETQY,TRBJ2-5,12,TRBV27